The 31 T cell receptor gamma chains below were found in one sample sequenced in a study of in vitro expanded adult blood gammadelta T cells (dated by TCRdb to the early 2020s). To prepare the library, 5' RACE was applied. Sequencing took place on an Illumina MiSeq. TCRdb processed the public reads again with the CATT caller, after which rows with matching DNA were combined. For this sample there are hundreds of gamma-chain clones; around 15% appear just once. In total, the top ten clones hold 28% of the sample. No antigen is known for these receptors. The meaning of the sample's treatment or condition label: aminobisphosphonate causing endogenous IPP accumulation, 1 uM. Following expansion, live CD3+ TCRgammadelta+ Vgamma9+ Vdelta2+ T cells were FACS-sorted using a FACS Aria III. Before expansion, PBMC were pulsed with around 0.93 uM zoledronate for one day and were then washed three times. Cultures were expanded over around 14 days, and IL-2 was replenished every 3 to 4 days.

The sequencing here drew on gamma-delta T cells from peripheral blood expanded in culture, taken from an in vitro culture stimulated with zoledronate. The source of these receptors is an adult in good health.

This clone was detected a few times. One junction end disagrees with the germline gene, perhaps due to a read error. The genes are TRGV9 and TRGJP. Per germline, CDR1 GITISATS and CDR2 ISYDGTV (reference sequence). The CDR3 has 18 residues. The CDR3 reads CALWEVAIKELGKKNKVF. CDR3 bases: TGTGCCTTGTGGGAGGTTGCAATCAAAGAGTTGGGCAAAAAAAACAAGGTATTT.

By proportion, this clone is hyperexpanded. The gene calls are TRGV4 and TRGJ1 or TRGJ2. With V trimmed by 0 bases and J by 6 bases, 5 bases remained unmatched. Germline CDR1 is EGSTGY and CDR2 is YDSYTSSV. The CDR3 covers 13 residues. The CDR3 DNA reads TGTGCCACCTGGGATGGGCCGATTTATAAGAAACTCTTT. Translated: CATWDGPIYKKLF.

This clone is judged large. The chain has TRGV9 and TRGJP. The CDR3 has 15 residues. CDR1 is GITISATS, CDR2 ISYDGTV, per germline (reference sequence). J gave up 8 bases and V 3 bases, and 4 bases lay outside the gene matches. Here the CDR3 reads CALWEHQLGKKIKVF. CDR3 sequence (DNA): TGTGCCTTGTGGGAGCATCAGTTGGGCAAAAAAATCAAGGTATTT.

This clone rates as large. The chain is built from TRGV10 and TRGJ1 or TRGJ2. TRGV10 is an open reading frame whose function is uncertain. V dropped 8 bases and J dropped 0; count of bases not matched to a gene: 11. The CDR3 is 15 amino acids. CDR3 bases: TGTGCTGCGTGGGACTTTACCCCGAATTATTATAAGAAACTCTTT. Translating gives CAAWDFTPNYYKKLF.

Comment on this clone: Being one base from a much bigger clone, this may be a read error. As DNA, the CDR3 is TGTGCCTTGTGGGAGGTGGGGGAGTTGGGGGGCAAAAAAAGCAAGGTATTT. Translated: CALWEVGELGGKKSKVF. This chain joins TRGV9 and TRGJP. Since TCRdb gives no J gene, matching the DNA to germline was used here to assign it. Germline V gives CDR1 GITISATS, CDR2 ISYDGTV (reference sequence). CDR3 size: 17 residues.

This clone occurred a few times. There is no J gene call, but TRGV9 is given as the V gene. The V gene's germline CDR1 is GITISATS and CDR2 ISYDGTV (reference sequence). The CDR3 totals 17 residues. CDR3 protein: CALWEVLLELGKKIMVF. The DNA for the CDR3 is TGTGCCTTGTGGGAGGTGCTATTAGAGTTGGGCAAAAAAATCATGGTATTT.

DNA for the CDR3: TGTGCCACCTGGGTTCCCAATCCGAATTATTATAAGAAACTCTTT. Translated, it gives CATWVPNPNYYKKLF. The V gene is uncalled and the J gene is TRGJ1 or TRGJ2. The CDR3 length is 15 residues.

The CDR3 region has the DNA TGTGCCTTGTGGGAGGTAGTGAAGGAGTTGGGCAAAAAAATCAAGGTATTT. This codes for CALWEVVKELGKKIKVF. The V and J genes are TRGV9 and TRGJP. Germline matching of the DNA provided the J gene here, since TCRdb leaves it blank. This CDR3 has 17 residues. Germline loops: CDR1 GITISATS, CDR2 ISYDGTV (reference sequence). V lost 1 base to trimming and J lost 7 bases; unmatched junction nucleotides: 7.

This clone is large within its sample. Other DNA sequences in the same sample also yield this CDR3. The rearrangement uses TRGV9 and TRGJP. CDR1 is GITISATS, CDR2 ISYDGTV, per germline (reference sequence). V was pared by 0 bases and J by 4 bases, with 3 bases of the junction left unmatched. The CDR3 consists of 17 residues. CDR3 nucleotide sequence: TGTGCCTTGTGGGAGGTGCTACAAGAGTTGGGCAAAAAAATCAAGGTATTT. Translated, it gives CALWEVLQELGKKIKVF.

About this clone: A far larger clone is a single base away, which makes a read error likely. The V gene is TRGV9, the J gene TRGJP. The CDR3 is 17 amino acids. Germline V gives CDR1 GITISATS, CDR2 ISYDGTV (reference sequence). Here the CDR3 DNA reads TGTGCCTTGGGGGAGGTCGTTAAAAGGTTGGGCAAAAAAATCAAGGTATTT. Translation: CALGEVVKRLGKKIKVF.

This clone turned up a few times. This sequence may be a read error, since a much larger clone differs from it by one base. The rearrangement joins TRGV9 to TRGJP. No J gene is reported in TCRdb; it was inferred here by comparing the DNA with germline. The CDR3 is made up of 16 amino acids. The germline V gene encodes CDR1 GITISATS and CDR2 ISYDGTV (reference sequence). In DNA, the CDR3 is TGTGCCTTGTGGGAACCCCAAGAGTTGGGTAAAAAAATCAAGGTATTT. It specifies CALWEPQELGKKIKVF.

On this clone itself: It is likely a read error: a sequence one base away is far more abundant. This sequence joins TRGV9 and TRGJP. The J gene, left out of TCRdb, was set here by checking the DNA against germline. CDR1 and CDR2 from the germline V gene are GITISATS and ISYDGTV (reference sequence). There are 17 residues in the CDR3. The V and J ends lost 4 bases and 7 bases, in that order; junction bases with no gene match: 10. CDR3 sequence (DNA): TGTGCCTTGTGGGAAGTTCCCGACGAGTTGGGCAAAAAAATCAAGGTATTT. As protein: CALWEVPDELGKKIKVF.

This clone is large (0.1 to 1%) within its sample. The chain has TRGV9 and TRGJP. V trimming: 2 bases; J trimming: 9 bases; junction bases outside the gene matches: 7. Germline lookup yields CDR1 GITISATS and CDR2 ISYDGTV (reference sequence). There are 16 residues in the CDR3. In DNA form, the CDR3 reads TGTGCCTTGTGGGAGGCGCAGAGGTTGGGCAAAAAAATCAAGGTATTT. This encodes CALWEAQRLGKKIKVF.

Relative to its sample, this clone is large. One base away lies a much larger clone, so this may be a sequencing read error. The chain couples TRGV9 to TRGJP. Germline values: CDR1 GITISATS, CDR2 ISYDGTV (reference sequence). This CDR3 contains 16 residues. The J segment lost 7 bases and the V segment lost 0 bases, leaving 3 bases of the junction unmatched. The CDR3 sequence: CALWEVWELGKKIKVF. The DNA for the CDR3 is TGTGCCTTGTGGGAGGTGTGGGAGTTGGGCAAAAAAATCAAGGTATTT.

A remark on this clone: Only one base separates this from a far larger clonotype, so it likely reflects a read error. At the DNA level, this CDR3 is encoded by other sequences in the same sample as well. This chain uses TRGV9 with TRGJP. J was trimmed by 7 bases and V by 0 bases; bases with no gene match: 3. Germline CDR1 and CDR2: GITISATS and ISYDGTV (reference sequence). The CDR3 spans 16 residues. The CDR3 DNA reads TGTGCCTTGTGGGAGGTGCATGAGTTGGGCAAAAAAATCAAGGTATTT. Translated, it gives CALWEVHELGKKIKVF.

This clone is classed as medium-sized. The chain joins TRGV9 to TRGJP. Assignment of the J gene here rests on matching the DNA to germline, because TCRdb gives none. From germline, CDR1 is GITISATS and CDR2 ISYDGTV (reference sequence). This CDR3 is built from 17 residues. Trimming removed 1 base from V and 6 bases from J; junction bases left unmatched: 6. The CDR3 here is CALWEVTGELGKKIKVF. CDR3 coding DNA: TGTGCCTTGTGGGAGGTAACCGGAGAGTTGGGCAAAAAAATCAAGGTATTT.

By share of the sample, this clone is large. This sequence joins TRGV2 and TRGJP2. The CDR3 spans 15 residues. Germline assignment: CDR1 EGSNGY and CDR2 YDSYNSKV. Unmatched junction bases numbered 4, after V lost 3 bases and J lost 0 bases. CDR3 nucleotide sequence: TGTGCCACCTGGGACCCACATAGTAGTGATTGGATCAAGACGTTT. It codes for CATWDPHSSDWIKTF.

This clone is termed large (0.1 to 1%). J is TRGJP and V is TRGV9. The CDR3 contains 16 residues. Per the germline V gene, CDR1 is GITISATS and CDR2 is ISYDGTV (reference sequence). After removal of 2 bases from V and 4 bases from J, the junction contained 2 bases not matched to a gene. In DNA, the CDR3 is TGTGCCTTGTGGGAGGGACAAGAGTTGGGCAAAAAAATCAAGGTATTT. Encoded protein: CALWEGQELGKKIKVF.

This clone is large (0.1 to 1%) within its sample. The chain couples TRGV9 to TRGJP. Germline loops: CDR1 GITISATS, CDR2 ISYDGTV (reference sequence). V lost 4 bases, J lost 9 bases, and 3 bases stayed unmatched. The CDR3 is made up of 14 amino acids. CDR3 nucleotide sequence: TGTGCCTTGTGGGAAGGGTTGGGCAAAAAAATCAAGGTATTT. Protein sequence: CALWEGLGKKIKVF.

The sample holds a few counts of this clone. As DNA, the CDR3 is TGTGCCTTGTGGGAGGTTGCAATCAAAGAGTTGGGCAAAAAAATCAAGGTATTT. Translated, it gives CALWEVAIKELGKKIKVF. The chain recombines TRGV9 with TRGJP. As TCRdb names no J gene, one was assigned here on the basis of a DNA match to germline. The CDR3 has 18 amino acids. Germline V gene lookup returns CDR1 GITISATS and CDR2 ISYDGTV (reference sequence). Trimming at V came to 1 base and at J to 5 bases, leaving 8 bases not matched to a gene.

On this clone: This sequence is one base from a far larger clone and is likely a read error. V is TRGV9 and J is TRGJP. TCRdb supplies no J gene; here it was assigned by aligning the nucleotide sequence to germline. The CDR3 loop spans 17 amino acids. From germline, CDR1 is GITISATS and CDR2 ISYDGTV (reference sequence). CDR3 in DNA: TGTGCCTTGTGGGAGGTGCTTGTAGAGTTGGGCAAAAAAAACAAGGTATTT. Its translation is CALWEVLVELGKKNKVF.

In the case of this clone: With only one base between it and a far larger clone, this is likely a read error. There is no J gene call, but TRGV8 is given as the V gene. Germline V gives CDR1 VENAVY, CDR2 YDSYNSRV. The CDR3 sequence is 13 residues long. The CDR3 nucleotides are TGTGCCACCTGGCCCGGGTCTTATTATAAGAAAATCTTT. This gives the protein CATWPGSYYKKIF.

The chain recombines TRGV4 with TRGJ1 or TRGJ2. Looked up from germline, CDR1 is EGSTGY and CDR2 is YDSYTSSV. The CDR3 extends over 9 amino acids. V lost 4 bases and J lost 12; bases outside the gene matches: 3. CDR3 sequence reads: CATWEWKLF. DNA for the CDR3: TGTGCCACCTGGGAGTGGAAACTCTTT.

The J gene is TRGJP, the V gene TRGV9. The J gene, absent from TCRdb, was called here by matching the DNA to germline. Germline V gene data show CDR1 as GITISATS and CDR2 as ISYDGTV (reference sequence). V trimming: 0 bases; J trimming: 4 bases; junction bases outside the gene matches: 3. This CDR3 is built from 17 residues. Here the CDR3 reads CALWEVDQELGKKIKVF. For the CDR3, the DNA is TGTGCCTTGTGGGAGGTGGATCAAGAGTTGGGCAAAAAAATCAAGGTATTT.

About this clone: Just one base apart from a much larger clone, this may be a read error. The gene calls are TRGV9 and TRGJP. No J gene was available from TCRdb, and it was assigned here by a germline match of the DNA. The trim removed 3 bases at V and 6 bases at J, leaving 8 bases unmatched. The CDR3 sequence is 17 residues long. CDR1 and CDR2 from the germline V gene are GITISATS and ISYDGTV (reference sequence). The CDR3 protein is CALWEYRGELGKKIKVF. The CDR3 DNA reads as TGTGCCTTGTGGGAGTATAGGGGAGAGTTGGGCAAAAAAATCAAGGTATTT.

This clone was seen a few times. The gene calls are TRGV9 and TRGJP. V trimming: 0 bases; J trimming: 7 bases; junction bases outside the gene matches: 6. The CDR3 loop spans 17 amino acids. Per the germline V gene, CDR1 is GITISATS and CDR2 is ISYDGTV (reference sequence). This chain's CDR3 is CALWEVQRELGKKIKVF. The CDR3 region has the DNA TGTGCCTTGTGGGAGGTGCAAAGGGAGTTGGGCAAAAAAATCAAGGTATTT.

This clone qualifies as large. CDR3 residues: CALWTGGQELGKKIKVF. The CDR3 DNA is TGTGCCTTGTGGACCGGGGGCCAAGAGTTGGGCAAAAAAATCAAGGTATTT. The rearrangement joins TRGV9 to TRGJP. J lost 4 bases, V lost 6 bases, and 9 bases had no gene match. Germline V gene data show CDR1 as GITISATS and CDR2 as ISYDGTV (reference sequence). The CDR3 length is 17 residues.

This clone is labeled as medium-sized. The chain employs TRGV9 and TRGJP. This CDR3 contains 20 residues. V dropped 0 bases and J dropped 4; count of bases not matched to a gene: 12. Germline assignment: CDR1 GITISATS and CDR2 ISYDGTV (reference sequence). Here the CDR3 reads CALWEVGGQQQELGKKIKVF. As DNA, the CDR3 is TGTGCCTTGTGGGAGGTGGGAGGGCAGCAACAAGAGTTGGGCAAAAAAATCAAGGTATTT.

The chain employs TRGV9 and TRGJP. V shed 6 bases, J shed 2 bases, and the junction held 10 bases outside the gene matches. Germline CDR1 reads GITISATS; CDR2 reads ISYDGTV (reference sequence). This CDR3 is built from 18 residues. The CDR3 loop is CALWKEVWQELGKKIKVF. The CDR3 DNA sequence: TGTGCCTTGTGGAAGGAGGTATGGCAAGAGTTGGGCAAAAAAATCAAGGTATTT.

This clone is categorized as medium-sized. The CDR3: CAAWDEGTNYYKKLF. In DNA, the CDR3 is TGTGCTGCGTGGGATGAGGGAACAAATTATTATAAGAAACTCTTT. The J gene is TRGJ1 or TRGJ2, the V gene TRGV10. TRGV10 is placed among ORFs of uncertain function. The CDR3 contains 15 residues. V was pared by 8 bases and J by 1 base, with 12 bases of the junction left unmatched.

A few counts support this clone. The J gene is TRGJP; the V gene was not called. The CDR3 extends over 15 amino acids. CDR3 residues: CASWDEELGKKIKVF. The CDR3 region has the DNA TGTGCCTCGTGGGACGAAGAGTTGGGCAAAAAAATCAAGGTATTT.